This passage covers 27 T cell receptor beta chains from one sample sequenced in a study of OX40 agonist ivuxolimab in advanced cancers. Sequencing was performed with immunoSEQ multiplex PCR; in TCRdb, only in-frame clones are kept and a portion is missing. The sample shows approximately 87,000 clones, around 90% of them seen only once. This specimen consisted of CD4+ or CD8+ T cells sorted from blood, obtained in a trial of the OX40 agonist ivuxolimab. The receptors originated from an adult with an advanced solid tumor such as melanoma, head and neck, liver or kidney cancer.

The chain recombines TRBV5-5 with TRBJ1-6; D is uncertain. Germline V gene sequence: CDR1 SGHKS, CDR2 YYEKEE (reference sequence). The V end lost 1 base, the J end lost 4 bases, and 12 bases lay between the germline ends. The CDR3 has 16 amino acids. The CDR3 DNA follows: TGTGCCAGCAGCTTGTGGCTGATACAATATAATTCACCCCTCCACTTT. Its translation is CASSLWLIQYNSPLHF.

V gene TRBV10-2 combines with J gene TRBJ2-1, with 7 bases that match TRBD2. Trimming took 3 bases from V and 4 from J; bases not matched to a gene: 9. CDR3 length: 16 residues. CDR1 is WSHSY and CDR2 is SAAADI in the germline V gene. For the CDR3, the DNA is TGCGCCAGCAGTGAACCAACGGGGAGGGAATACAATGAGCAGTTCTTC. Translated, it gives CASSEPTGREYNEQFF.

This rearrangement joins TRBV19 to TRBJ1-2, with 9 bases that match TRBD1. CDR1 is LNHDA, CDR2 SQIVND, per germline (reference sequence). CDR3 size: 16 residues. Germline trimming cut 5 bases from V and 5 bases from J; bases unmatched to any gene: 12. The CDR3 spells CASSDGQGISIYGYTF. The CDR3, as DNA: TGTGCCAGTAGTGATGGACAGGGGATTTCGATTTATGGCTACACCTTC. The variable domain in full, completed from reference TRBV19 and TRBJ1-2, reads DGGITQSPKYLFRKEGQNVTLSCEQNLNHDAMYWYRQDPGQGLRLIYYSQIVNDFQKGDIAEGYSVSREKKESFPLTVTSAQKNPTAFYLCASSDGQGISIYGYTFGSGTRLTVV.

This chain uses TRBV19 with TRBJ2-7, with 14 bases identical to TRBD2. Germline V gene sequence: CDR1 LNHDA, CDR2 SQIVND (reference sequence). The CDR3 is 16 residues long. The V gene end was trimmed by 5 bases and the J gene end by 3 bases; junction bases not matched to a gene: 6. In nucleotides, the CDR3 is TGTGCCAGTAGTGTCGGACTAGCGGGAGGCGGCTACGAGCAGTACTTC. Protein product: CASSVGLAGGGYEQYF.

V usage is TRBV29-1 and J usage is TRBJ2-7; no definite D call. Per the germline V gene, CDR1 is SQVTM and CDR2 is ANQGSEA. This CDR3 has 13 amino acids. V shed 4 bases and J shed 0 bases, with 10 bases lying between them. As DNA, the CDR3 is TGCAGCGTTGTTTTTGGAAGCTCCTACGAGCAGTACTTC. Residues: CSVVFGSSYEQYF.

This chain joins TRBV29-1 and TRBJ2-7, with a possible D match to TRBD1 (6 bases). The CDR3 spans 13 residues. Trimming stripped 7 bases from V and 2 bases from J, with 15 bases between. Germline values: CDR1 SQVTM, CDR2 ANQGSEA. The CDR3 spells CSAGGGQTYEQYF. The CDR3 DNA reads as TGCAGCGCTGGTGGTGGACAGACCTACGAGCAGTACTTC.

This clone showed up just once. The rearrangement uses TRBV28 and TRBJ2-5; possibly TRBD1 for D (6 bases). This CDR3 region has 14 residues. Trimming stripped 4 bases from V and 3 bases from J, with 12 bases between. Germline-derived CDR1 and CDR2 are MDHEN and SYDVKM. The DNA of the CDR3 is TGTGCCAGCAGTTCGCCGCCAGGGGAAGAGACCCAGTACTTC. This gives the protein CASSSPPGEETQYF.

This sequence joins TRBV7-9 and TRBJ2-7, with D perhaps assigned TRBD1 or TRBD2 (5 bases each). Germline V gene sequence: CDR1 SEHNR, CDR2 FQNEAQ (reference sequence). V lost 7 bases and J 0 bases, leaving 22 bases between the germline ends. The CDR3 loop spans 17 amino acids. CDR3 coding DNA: TGTGCCAGCACCAACCGCGACGGGACGTTAAGCTCCTACGAGCAGTACTTC. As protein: CASTNRDGTLSSYEQYF.

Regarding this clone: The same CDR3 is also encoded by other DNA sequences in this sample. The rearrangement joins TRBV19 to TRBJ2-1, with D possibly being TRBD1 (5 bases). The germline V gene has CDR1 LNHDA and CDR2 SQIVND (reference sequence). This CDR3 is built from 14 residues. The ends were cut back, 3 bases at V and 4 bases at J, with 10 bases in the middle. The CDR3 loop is CASSMGQFYNEQFF. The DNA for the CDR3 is TGTGCCAGTAGTATGGGGCAGTTTTACAATGAGCAGTTCTTC.

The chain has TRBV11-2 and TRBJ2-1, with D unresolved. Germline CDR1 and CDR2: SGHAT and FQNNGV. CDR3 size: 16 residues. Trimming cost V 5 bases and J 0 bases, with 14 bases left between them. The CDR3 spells CASSPAPWSSYNEQFF. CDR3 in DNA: TGTGCCAGCAGCCCCGCCCCTTGGAGCTCCTACAATGAGCAGTTCTTC.

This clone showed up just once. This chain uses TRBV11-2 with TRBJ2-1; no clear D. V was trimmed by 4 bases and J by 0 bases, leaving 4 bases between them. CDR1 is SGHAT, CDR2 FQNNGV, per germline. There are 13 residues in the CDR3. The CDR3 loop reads CASSSTSYNEQFF. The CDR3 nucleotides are TGTGCCAGCAGCTCGACCTCCTACAATGAGCAGTTCTTC.

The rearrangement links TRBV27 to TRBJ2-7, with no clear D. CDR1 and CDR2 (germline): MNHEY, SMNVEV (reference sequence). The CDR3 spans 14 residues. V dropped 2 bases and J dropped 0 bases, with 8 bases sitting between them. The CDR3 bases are TGTGCCAGCAGTTTAAGGGTTAGCTCCTACGAGCAGTACTTC. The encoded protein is CASSLRVSSYEQYF.

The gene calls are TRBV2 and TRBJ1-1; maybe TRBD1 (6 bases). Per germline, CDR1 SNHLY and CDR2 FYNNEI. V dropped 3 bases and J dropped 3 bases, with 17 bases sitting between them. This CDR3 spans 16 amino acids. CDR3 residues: CASSESIQGFDTEAFF. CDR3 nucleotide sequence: TGTGCCAGCAGTGAGTCTATACAGGGTTTTGACACTGAAGCTTTCTTT. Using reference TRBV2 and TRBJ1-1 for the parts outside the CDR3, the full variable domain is EPEVTQTPSHQVTQMGQEVILRCVPISNHLYFYWYRQILGQKVEFLVSFYNNEISEKSEIFDDQFSVERPDGSNFTLKIRSTKLEDSAMYFCASSESIQGFDTEAFFGQGTRLTVV.

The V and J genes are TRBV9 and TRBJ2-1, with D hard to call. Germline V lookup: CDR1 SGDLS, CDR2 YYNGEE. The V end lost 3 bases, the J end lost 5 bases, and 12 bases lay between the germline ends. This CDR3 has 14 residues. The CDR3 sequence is CASSGRIDHNEQFF. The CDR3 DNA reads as TGTGCCAGCAGCGGGCGGATCGATCACAATGAGCAGTTCTTC. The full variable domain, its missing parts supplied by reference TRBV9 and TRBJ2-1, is DSGVTQTPKHLITATGQRVTLRCSPRSGDLSVYWYQQSLDQGLQFLIQYYNGEERAKGNILERFSAQQFPDLHSELNLSSLELGDSALYFCASSGRIDHNEQFFGPGTRLTVL.

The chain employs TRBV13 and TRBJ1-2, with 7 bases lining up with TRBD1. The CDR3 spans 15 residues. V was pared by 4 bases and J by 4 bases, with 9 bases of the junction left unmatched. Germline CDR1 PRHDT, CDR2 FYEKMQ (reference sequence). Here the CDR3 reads CASSSPGQKVYGYTF. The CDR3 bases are TGTGCCAGCAGCTCACCGGGACAGAAGGTCTATGGCTACACCTTC.

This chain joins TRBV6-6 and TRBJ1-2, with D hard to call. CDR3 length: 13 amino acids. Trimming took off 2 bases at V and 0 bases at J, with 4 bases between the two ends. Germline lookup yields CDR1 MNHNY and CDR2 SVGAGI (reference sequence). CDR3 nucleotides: TGTGCCAGCAGTTACAACGCTAACTATGGCTACACCTTC. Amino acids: CASSYNANYGYTF.

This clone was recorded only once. This CDR3 reads CASSLRSSGVYNEQFF. The CDR3 DNA is TGTGCCAGTAGTCTCAGATCTAGCGGGGTCTACAATGAGCAGTTCTTC. V gene TRBV19 combines with J gene TRBJ2-1, with 9 bases lining up with TRBD2. The CDR3 covers 16 residues. The V segment lost 5 bases and the J segment 3 bases; nucleotides outside the gene matches: 8. CDR1 and CDR2 (germline): LNHDA, SQIVND (reference sequence).

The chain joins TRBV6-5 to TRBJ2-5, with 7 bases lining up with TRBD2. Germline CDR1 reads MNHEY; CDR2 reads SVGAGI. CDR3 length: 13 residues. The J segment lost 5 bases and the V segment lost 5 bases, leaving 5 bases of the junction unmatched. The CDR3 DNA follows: TGTGCCAGCAGTAGACGGGGGGAGGAGACCCAGTACTTC. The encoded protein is CASSRRGEETQYF.

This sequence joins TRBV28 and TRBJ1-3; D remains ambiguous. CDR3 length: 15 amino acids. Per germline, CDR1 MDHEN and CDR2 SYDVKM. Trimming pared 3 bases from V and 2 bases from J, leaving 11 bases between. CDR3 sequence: CASSFPSPPGNTIYF. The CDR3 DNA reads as TGTGCCAGCAGTTTTCCCAGTCCCCCTGGAAACACCATATATTTT.

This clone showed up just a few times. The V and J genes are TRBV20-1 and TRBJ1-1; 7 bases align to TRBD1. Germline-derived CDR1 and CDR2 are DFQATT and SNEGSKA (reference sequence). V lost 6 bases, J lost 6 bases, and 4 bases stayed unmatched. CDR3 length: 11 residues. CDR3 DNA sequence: TGCAGTGCACCACAGGGGTCTGAAGCTTTCTTT. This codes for CSAPQGSEAFF.

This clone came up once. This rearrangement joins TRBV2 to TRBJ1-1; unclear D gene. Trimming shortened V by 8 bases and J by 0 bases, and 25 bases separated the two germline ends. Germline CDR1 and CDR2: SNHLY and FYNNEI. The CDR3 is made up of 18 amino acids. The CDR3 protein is CASPRLGRPHPMNTEAFF. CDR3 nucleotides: TGTGCCAGCCCCAGGTTGGGCAGGCCCCACCCTATGAACACTGAAGCTTTCTTT.

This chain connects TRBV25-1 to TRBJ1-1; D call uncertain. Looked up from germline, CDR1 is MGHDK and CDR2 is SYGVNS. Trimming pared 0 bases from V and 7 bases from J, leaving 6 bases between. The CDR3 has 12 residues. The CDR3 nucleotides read TGTGCCAGCAGTGAATATCCCGGTGAAGCTTTCTTT. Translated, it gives CASSEYPGEAFF.

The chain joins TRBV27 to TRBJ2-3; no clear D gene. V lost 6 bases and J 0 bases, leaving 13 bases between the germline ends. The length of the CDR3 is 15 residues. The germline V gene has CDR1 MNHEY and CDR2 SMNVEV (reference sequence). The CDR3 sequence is CASSPVIPSTDTQYF. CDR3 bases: TGTGCCAGCAGCCCCGTAATCCCTAGCACAGATACGCAGTATTTT.

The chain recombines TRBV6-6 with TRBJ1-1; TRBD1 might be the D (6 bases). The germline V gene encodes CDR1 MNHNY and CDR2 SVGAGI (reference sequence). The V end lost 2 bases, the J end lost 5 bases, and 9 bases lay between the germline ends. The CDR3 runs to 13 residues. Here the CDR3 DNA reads TGTGCCAGCAGTTACGGGGGCTTAACTGAAGCTTTCTTT. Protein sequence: CASSYGGLTEAFF.

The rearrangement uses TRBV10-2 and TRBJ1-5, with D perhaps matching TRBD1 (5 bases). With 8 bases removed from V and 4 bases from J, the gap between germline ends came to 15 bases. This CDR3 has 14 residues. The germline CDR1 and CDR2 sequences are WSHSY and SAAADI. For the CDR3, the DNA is TGCGCCAGCGCACCGCAGGGCGGAAATCAGCCCCAGCATTTT. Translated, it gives CASAPQGGNQPQHF.

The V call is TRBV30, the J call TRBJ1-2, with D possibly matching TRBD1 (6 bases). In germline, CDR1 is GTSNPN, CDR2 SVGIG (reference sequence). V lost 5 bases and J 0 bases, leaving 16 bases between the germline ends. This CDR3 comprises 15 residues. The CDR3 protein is CAWLFPTGPNYGYTF. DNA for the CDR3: TGTGCCTGGCTTTTTCCTACAGGGCCTAACTATGGCTACACCTTC. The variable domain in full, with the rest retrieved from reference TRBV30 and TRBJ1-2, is SQTIHQWPATLVQPVGSPLSLECTVEGTSNPNLYWYRQAAGRGLQLLFYSVGIGQISSEVPQNLSASRPQDRQFILSSKKLLLSDSGFYLCAWLFPTGPNYGYTFGSGTRLTVV.

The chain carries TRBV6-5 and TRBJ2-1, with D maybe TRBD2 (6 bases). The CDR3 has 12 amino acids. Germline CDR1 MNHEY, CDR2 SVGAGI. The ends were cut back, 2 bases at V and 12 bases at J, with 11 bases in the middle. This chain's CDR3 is CASSYRRDLQFF. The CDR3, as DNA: TGTGCCAGCAGTTACCGGCGGGACTTGCAGTTCTTC.